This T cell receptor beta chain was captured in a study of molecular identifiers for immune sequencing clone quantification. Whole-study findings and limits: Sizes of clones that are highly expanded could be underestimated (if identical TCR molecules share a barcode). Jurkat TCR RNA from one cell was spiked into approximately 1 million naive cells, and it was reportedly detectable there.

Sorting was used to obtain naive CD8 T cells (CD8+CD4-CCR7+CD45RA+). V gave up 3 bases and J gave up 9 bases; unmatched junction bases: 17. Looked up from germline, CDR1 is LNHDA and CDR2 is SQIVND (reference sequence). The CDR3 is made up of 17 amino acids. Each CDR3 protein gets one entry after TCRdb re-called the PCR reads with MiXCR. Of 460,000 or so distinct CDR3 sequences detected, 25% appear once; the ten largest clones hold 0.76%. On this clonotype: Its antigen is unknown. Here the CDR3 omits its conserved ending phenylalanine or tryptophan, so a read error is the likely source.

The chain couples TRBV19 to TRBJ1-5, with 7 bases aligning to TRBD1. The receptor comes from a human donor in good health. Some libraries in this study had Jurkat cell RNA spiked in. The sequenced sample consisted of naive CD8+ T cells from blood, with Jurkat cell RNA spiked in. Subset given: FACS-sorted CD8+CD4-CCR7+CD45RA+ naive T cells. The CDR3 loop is CASSMQPGQDDVRPQHC. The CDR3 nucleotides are TGTGCCAGTAGTATGCAACCCGGACAGGACGATGTGCGGCCCCAGCATTGT.